The 31 T cell receptor beta chains below all came from one sample that was sequenced in a study of blood T cell repertoires in COVID-19. The assay was immunoSEQ multiplex PCR, and TCRdb's table has in-frame clones only and misses some. The data contain fewer than 400,000 clones, more than 75% of them singletons. Input material: peripheral blood. These receptors originate from a human donor in a cohort sampled during active COVID-19.

The chain joins TRBV6-5 to TRBJ1-5; D unclear. V dropped 7 bases and J dropped 3 bases, with 16 bases sitting between them. CDR3 length: 15 amino acids. The V gene's germline CDR1 is MNHEY and CDR2 SVGAGI. The CDR3 loop is CASNPWKRDNQPQHF. CDR3 coding DNA: TGTGCCAGCAACCCTTGGAAGCGGGACAATCAGCCCCAGCATTTT.

The V gene is TRBV24-1, the J gene TRBJ1-2, with no clear D. The V gene lost 4 bases and the J gene lost 0 bases, with 8 bases spanning the gap. The CDR3 loop spans 14 amino acids. Per the germline V gene, CDR1 is KGHDR and CDR2 is SFDVKD. The CDR3 region is CATSDARSNYGYTF. CDR3 sequence (DNA): TGTGCCACCAGTGACGCCCGGTCTAACTATGGCTACACCTTC.

The CDR3 reads CASSEPTSGSPPRNEQYF. CDR3 sequence (DNA): TGTGCCAGCAGTGAACCGACTAGCGGGAGTCCCCCCAGGAACGAGCAGTACTTC. This chain connects TRBV2 to TRBJ2-7; TRBD2 matches at 12 bases. This CDR3 spans 18 amino acids. Germline V gives CDR1 SNHLY, CDR2 FYNNEI. The trim removed 2 bases at V and 5 bases at J, leaving 13 bases unmatched. The whole variable domain, remainder taken from reference TRBV2 and TRBJ2-7, is EPEVTQTPSHQVTQMGQEVILRCVPISNHLYFYWYRQILGQKVEFLVSFYNNEISEKSEIFDDQFSVERPDGSNFTLKIRSTKLEDSAMYFCASSEPTSGSPPRNEQYFGPGTRLTVT.

This clone was seen once. The chain has TRBV2 and TRBJ2-2, with 14 nucleotides matching TRBD2. CDR1 and CDR2 (germline): SNHLY, FYNNEI. V trimming: 7 bases; J trimming: 6 bases; junction bases outside the gene matches: 10. This CDR3 comprises 17 residues. The CDR3 region is CASNGPGLAGESGELFF. In DNA form, the CDR3 reads TGTGCCAGCAACGGTCCGGGACTAGCGGGAGAGTCCGGGGAGCTGTTTTTT.

This CDR3 reads CASSFSGPSTDTQYF. CDR3 DNA: TGCGCCAGCAGCTTTAGCGGGCCTAGCACAGATACGCAGTATTTT. V gene TRBV5-1 combines with J gene TRBJ2-3, with 7 bases fitting TRBD2. In germline, CDR1 is SGHRS, CDR2 YFSETQ. V trimming: 2 bases; J trimming: 0 bases; junction bases outside the gene matches: 3. The CDR3 loop spans 15 amino acids.

This clone was detected only once. This chain links TRBV5-1 with TRBJ2-3; 8 bases map to TRBD2. Germline V gene lookup returns CDR1 SGHRS and CDR2 YFSETQ. The CDR3 loop spans 16 amino acids. The trim removed 0 bases at V and 1 base at J, leaving 4 bases unmatched. The DNA for the CDR3 is TGCGCCAGCAGCTTGGCGAGCGGGGGACGCACAGATACGCAGTATTTT. Translation gives CASSLASGGRTDTQYF. The full variable domain, rest sourced from reference TRBV5-1 and TRBJ2-3, is KAGVTQTPRYLIKTRGQQVTLSCSPISGHRSVSWYQQTPGQGLQFLFEYFSETQRNKGNFPGRFSGRQFSNSRSEMNVSTLELGDSALYLCASSLASGGRTDTQYFGPGTRLTVL.

V is TRBV5-1 and J is TRBJ1-1; 9 nucleotides match TRBD1. The V gene end was trimmed by 2 bases and the J gene end by 1 base; junction bases not matched to a gene: 3. From germline, CDR1 is SGHRS and CDR2 YFSETQ. The CDR3 consists of 15 residues. CDR3: CASSFGDRENTEAFF. CDR3 in DNA: TGCGCCAGCAGCTTCGGGGACAGGGAGAACACTGAAGCTTTCTTT.

This chain connects TRBV11-2 to TRBJ1-6; D remains ambiguous. The CDR3 contains 11 residues. CDR1 is SGHAT and CDR2 is FQNNGV in the germline V gene. The germline V and J ends were trimmed by 3 bases and 8 bases, with 2 bases remaining between them. CDR3 sequence: CASSFDSPLHF. The CDR3 DNA sequence: TGTGCCAGCAGCTTCGATTCACCCCTCCACTTT.

The V and J genes are TRBV6-6 and TRBJ1-2; a possible D gene is TRBD1 (6 bases). The V end was cut by 0 bases, the J end by 6 bases, with 11 bases between. The CDR3 spans 14 residues. Germline CDR1 and CDR2: MNHNY and SVGAGI (reference sequence). The CDR3 region has the DNA TGTGCCAGCAGTTACTCAGTATCAGGGGATGGCTACACCTTC. It specifies CASSYSVSGDGYTF.

The J gene is TRBJ2-2, the V gene TRBV30, with 7 bases matching TRBD1. Germline loops: CDR1 GTSNPN, CDR2 SVGIG (reference sequence). V gave up 4 bases and J gave up 3 bases; unmatched junction bases: 8. The CDR3 has 15 amino acids. The CDR3 nucleotides read TGTGCCTGGACCCGCCCCGACAGGGACACCGGGGAGCTGTTTTTT. Protein product: CAWTRPDRDTGELFF. Using reference TRBV30 and TRBJ2-2 for the parts outside the CDR3, the full variable domain is SQTIHQWPATLVQPVGSPLSLECTVEGTSNPNLYWYRQAAGRGLQLLFYSVGIGQISSEVPQNLSASRPQDRQFILSSKKLLLSDSGFYLCAWTRPDRDTGELFFGEGSRLTVL.

J is TRBJ2-1 and V is TRBV7-9; D gene unclear. CDR1 and CDR2 (germline): SEHNR, FQNEAQ (reference sequence). The V and J ends lost 5 bases and 0 bases respectively, with 14 bases between them. This CDR3 region has 16 residues. The CDR3 region has the DNA TGTGCCAGCAGCGTCCTCCTTGATAGCTCCTACAATGAGCAGTTCTTC. Translated, it gives CASSVLLDSSYNEQFF.

This clone is a singleton in its sample. This rearrangement joins TRBV5-1 to TRBJ2-3; 7 bases fit TRBD2. This CDR3 spans 16 amino acids. CDR1 is SGHRS and CDR2 is YFSETQ in the germline V gene. V gave up 0 bases and J gave up 0 bases; unmatched junction bases: 4. The CDR3: CASSLETSPSTDTQYF. As DNA, the CDR3 is TGCGCCAGCAGCTTGGAGACTAGCCCAAGCACAGATACGCAGTATTTT.

V usage is TRBV2 and J usage is TRBJ1-1, with a weak D call TRBD1 (5 bases). This CDR3 contains 13 residues. The V end was cut by 4 bases, the J end by 5 bases, with 11 bases between. CDR1 and CDR2 (germline): SNHLY, FYNNEI. Here the CDR3 reads CASSVGGGTEAFF. Here the CDR3 DNA reads TGTGCCAGCAGTGTCGGGGGGGGGACTGAAGCTTTCTTT.

The chain employs TRBV28 and TRBJ2-7, with D perhaps TRBD2 (5 bases). This CDR3 is 15 amino acids long. Trimming removed 0 bases from V and 3 bases from J, with 12 bases in between. Per the germline V gene, CDR1 is MDHEN and CDR2 is SYDVKM. CDR3 residues: CASSLWGRRDYEQYF. Here the CDR3 DNA reads TGTGCCAGCAGTTTATGGGGCCGACGGGACTACGAGCAGTACTTC.

This rearrangement joins TRBV5-5 to TRBJ2-1, with D unresolved. Between the trimmed V and J ends, which lost 0 bases and 5 bases, there was a span of 15 bases. The germline V gene encodes CDR1 SGHKS and CDR2 YYEKEE (reference sequence). CDR3 length equals 16 residues. The CDR3 DNA reads TGTGCCAGCAGCTTGGGGTTCGAGGTTTTGCACAATGAGCAGTTCTTC. Translating gives CASSLGFEVLHNEQFF. The complete variable domain, with remaining parts taken from reference TRBV5-5 and TRBJ2-1, reads DAGVTQSPTHLIKTRGQQVTLRCSPISGHKSVSWYQQVLGQGPQFIFQYYEKEERGRGNFPDRFSARQFPNYSSELNVNALLLGDSALYLCASSLGFEVLHNEQFFGPGTRLTVL.

This chain joins TRBV2 and TRBJ2-3, with TRBD2 matching over 7 bases. Germline CDR1 SNHLY, CDR2 FYNNEI. V lost 6 bases, J lost 5 bases, and 17 bases stayed unmatched. This CDR3 region has 17 residues. This CDR3 is CASRDPTLAARGDTQYF. For the CDR3, the DNA is TGTGCCAGCAGGGATCCAACTCTAGCGGCGCGAGGAGATACGCAGTATTTT.

The CDR3, as DNA: TGTGCCAGCAGGAGGATACACTCATCGGACGTCCTGACTTTC. It codes for CASRRIHSSDVLTF. The chain is built from TRBV2 and TRBJ2-6; D is uncertain. Looked up from germline, CDR1 is SNHLY and CDR2 is FYNNEI. The CDR3 consists of 14 residues. V lost 6 bases to trimming and J lost 11 bases, with 17 bases between them.

J is TRBJ2-5 and V is TRBV7-3; TRBD1 aligns across 12 bases. The CDR3 spans 17 residues. Trimming at V came to 0 bases and at J to 6 bases, leaving 8 bases not matched to a gene. The germline V gene encodes CDR1 SGHTA and CDR2 FQGTGA. DNA for the CDR3: TGTGCCAGCAGCTTAACCGGAGGGACAGGGGGCGCGAAGACCCAGTACTTC. Translation: CASSLTGGTGGAKTQYF.

The chain links TRBV30 to TRBJ2-2, with a possible D match to TRBD1 (6 bases). The CDR3 is made up of 15 amino acids. From germline, CDR1 is GTSNPN and CDR2 SVGIG (reference sequence). Trimming stripped 2 bases from V and 3 bases from J, with 13 bases between. The CDR3 coding sequence is TGTGCCTGGAGTATTTCACAGGGCCACACCGGGGAGCTGTTTTTT. It encodes CAWSISQGHTGELFF.

The chain has TRBV2 and TRBJ1-2; D is possibly TRBD1 (5 bases). Germline values: CDR1 SNHLY, CDR2 FYNNEI. The CDR3 is 14 residues long. Trimming cost V 3 bases and J 4 bases, with 12 bases left between them. CDR3 amino acids: CASSDDRPRYGYTF. The DNA for the CDR3 is TGTGCCAGCAGTGACGACAGACCGCGCTATGGCTACACCTTC.

The rearrangement uses TRBV18 and TRBJ1-3, with 9 bases lining up with TRBD1. Germline-derived CDR1 and CDR2 are KGHSH and LQKENI. The CDR3 has 17 residues. The V gene end was trimmed by 3 bases and the J gene end by 5 bases; junction bases not matched to a gene: 11. The CDR3 DNA sequence: TGTGCCAGCTCACCGGTGCGCGCCGGGACAGGGCGAAACACCATATATTTT. This translates into CASSPVRAGTGRNTIYF. Looking up the rest from reference TRBV18 and TRBJ1-3 gives the full variable domain: NAGVMQNPRHLVRRRGQEARLRCSPMKGHSHVYWYRQLPEEGLKFMVYLQKENIIDESGMPKERFSAEFPKEGPSILRIQQVVRGDSAAYFCASSPVRAGTGRNTIYFGEGSWLTVV.

The chain recombines TRBV2 with TRBJ2-3; 9 nucleotides match TRBD2. V gave up 6 bases and J gave up 1 base; unmatched junction bases: 5. The length of the CDR3 is 15 residues. Germline V gene lookup returns CDR1 SNHLY and CDR2 FYNNEI. CDR3 protein: CASRISGGRTDTQYF. In DNA, the CDR3 is TGTGCCAGCAGGATAAGCGGGGGGCGCACAGATACGCAGTATTTT. Variable domain in full (rest from reference TRBV2 and TRBJ2-3): EPEVTQTPSHQVTQMGQEVILRCVPISNHLYFYWYRQILGQKVEFLVSFYNNEISEKSEIFDDQFSVERPDGSNFTLKIRSTKLEDSAMYFCASRISGGRTDTQYFGPGTRLTVL.

This chain links TRBV10-3 with TRBJ2-5, with 11 bases fitting TRBD1. J was trimmed by 5 bases and V by 10 bases; bases with no gene match: 6. The CDR3 has 13 residues. Germline CDR1 reads ENHRY; CDR2 reads SYGVKD. The chain's CDR3 is CATGQGAGETQYF. The CDR3 bases are TGTGCCACAGGACAGGGGGCGGGTGAGACCCAGTACTTC.

Worth noting for this clone: Compared with germline, one end of the junction differs, possibly owing to a read error. The rearrangement uses TRBV7-2 and TRBJ2-2; TRBD2 aligns across 8 bases. Germline V gives CDR1 SGHTA, CDR2 FQGNSA. The CDR3 covers 16 residues. As DNA, the CDR3 is TGTGTCAGCAGCTCTGGTGGGAGCGGGGGAAGGAGGGAGCTGTTTTTT. Translation: CVSSSGGSGGRRELFF.

A note on this clone: At one boundary the junction diverges from the germline segment, which might be a read error. This chain links TRBV11-2 with TRBJ1-4, with a tentative D call TRBD1 (5 bases). The CDR3 covers 16 residues. Germline loops: CDR1 SGHAT, CDR2 FQNNGV. CDR3 sequence (DNA): TGTGTCAGCAGCCGTCTCGGGGGGTTTACAAATGAAAAACTGTTTTTT. Protein: CVSSRLGGFTNEKLFF. The full variable domain, its missing parts supplied by reference TRBV11-2 and TRBJ1-4, is EAGVAQSPRYKIIEKRQSVAFWCNPISGHATLYWYQQILGQGPKLLIQFQNNGVVDDSQLPKDRFSAERLKGVDSTLKIQPAKLEDSAVYLCVSSRLGGFTNEKLFFGSGTQLSVL.

The CDR3 is CASTPRQLYSNQPQHF. CDR3 coding DNA: TGTGCCAGTACACCCCGACAGCTTTATAGCAATCAGCCCCAGCATTTT. The chain couples TRBV19 to TRBJ1-5; D is perhaps TRBD1 (5 bases). V shed 7 bases and J shed 0 bases, with 16 bases lying between them. This CDR3 has 16 amino acids. Germline-derived CDR1 and CDR2 are LNHDA and SQIVND (reference sequence).

The chain joins TRBV2 to TRBJ2-1; 8 bases align to TRBD2. J lost 6 bases, V lost 5 bases, and 9 bases had no gene match. This CDR3 is 15 amino acids long. CDR1 is SNHLY, CDR2 FYNNEI, per germline. CDR3 in DNA: TGTGCCAGCAGTTTAGCGGGACGCCCCACCAATGAGCAGTTCTTC. Translating it yields CASSLAGRPTNEQFF.

The chain joins TRBV5-1 to TRBJ1-1; D is uncertain. V was pared by 0 bases and J by 4 bases, with 7 bases between. The CDR3 covers 13 residues. The germline V gene encodes CDR1 SGHRS and CDR2 YFSETQ. CDR3 sequence reads: CASSLDDTTEAFF. In DNA, the CDR3 is TGCGCCAGCAGCTTGGACGACACCACTGAAGCTTTCTTT.

This clone has more than one count but fewer than ten. This chain uses TRBV5-4 with TRBJ1-1, with a possible D match to TRBD1 (5 bases). Germline V gene lookup returns CDR1 SGHNT and CDR2 YYREEE (reference sequence). The CDR3 covers 14 residues. V gave up 4 bases and J gave up 7 bases, with 17 bases separating them. CDR3 bases: TGTGCCAGCAGCCCACCGCAGGGTGGGGTTGAAGCTTTCTTT. The encoded protein is CASSPPQGGVEAFF.

V and J are TRBV18 and TRBJ2-7; weak D call: TRBD1 (6 bases). This CDR3 comprises 16 residues. Looked up from germline, CDR1 is KGHSH and CDR2 is LQKENI. Trimming pared 4 bases from V and 9 bases from J, leaving 25 bases between. The CDR3 DNA reads as TGTGCCAGCTCACAATTTGCTGGACAGAGCCGGATGTGGCAGTACTTC. Translation: CASSQFAGQSRMWQYF.

This chain connects TRBV27 to TRBJ1-1, with 7 positions matching TRBD1. Germline CDR1 MNHEY, CDR2 SMNVEV (reference sequence). This CDR3 has 13 residues. Trimming cost V 6 bases and J 1 base; bases outside gene matches: 2. The CDR3 DNA is TGTGCCAGCAGAAGACAGGGGAACACTGAAGCTTTCTTT. This sequence encodes CASRRQGNTEAFF.